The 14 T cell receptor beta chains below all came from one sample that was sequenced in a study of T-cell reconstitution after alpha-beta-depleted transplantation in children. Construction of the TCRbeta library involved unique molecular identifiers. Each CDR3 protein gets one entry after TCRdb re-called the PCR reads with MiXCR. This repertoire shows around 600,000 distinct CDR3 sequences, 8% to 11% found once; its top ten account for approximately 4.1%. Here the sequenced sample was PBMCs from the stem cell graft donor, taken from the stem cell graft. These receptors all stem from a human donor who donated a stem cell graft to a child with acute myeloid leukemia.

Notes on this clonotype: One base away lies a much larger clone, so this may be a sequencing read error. CDR3 amino acids: CPSSTGTGDIIQYF. CDR3 DNA: TGTCCCAGCAGCACCGGGACAGGAGATATCATTCAGTACTTC. The chain carries TRBV7-3 and TRBJ2-4; 8 bases are a match to TRBD1. The germline CDR1 and CDR2 sequences are SGHTA and FQGTGA. CDR3 length: 14 amino acids.

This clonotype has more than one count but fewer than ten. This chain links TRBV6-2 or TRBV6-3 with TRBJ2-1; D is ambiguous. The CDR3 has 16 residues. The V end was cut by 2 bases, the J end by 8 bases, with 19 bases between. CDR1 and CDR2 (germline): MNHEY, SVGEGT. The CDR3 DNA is TGTGCCAGCAGTTACGATCAAGTCACTCCCAGCCATGAGCAGTTCTTC. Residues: CASSYDQVTPSHEQFF.

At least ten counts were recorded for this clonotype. In nucleotides, the CDR3 is TGCAGTGTTGCGGGAGGCACAGATACGCAGTATTTT. Its translation: CSVAGGTDTQYF. The chain is built from TRBV20-1 and TRBJ2-3; 7 nucleotides align to TRBD2. In germline, CDR1 is DFQATT, CDR2 SNEGSKA (reference sequence). The CDR3 runs to 12 residues. V gave up 7 bases and J gave up 1 base; unmatched junction bases: 2.

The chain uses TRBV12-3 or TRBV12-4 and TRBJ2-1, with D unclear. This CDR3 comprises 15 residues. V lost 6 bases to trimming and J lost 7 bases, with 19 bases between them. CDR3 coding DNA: TGTGCCAGCAGCGGAGAAGGATTAGATAGGAATGAGCAGTTCTTC. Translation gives CASSGEGLDRNEQFF.

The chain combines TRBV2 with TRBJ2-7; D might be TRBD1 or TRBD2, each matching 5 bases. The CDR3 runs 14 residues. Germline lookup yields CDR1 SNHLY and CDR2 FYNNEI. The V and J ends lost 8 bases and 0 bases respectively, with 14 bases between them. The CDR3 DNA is TGTGCCAGCCAACAGGACGGGGCCTCCTACGAGCAGTACTTC. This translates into CASQQDGASYEQYF.

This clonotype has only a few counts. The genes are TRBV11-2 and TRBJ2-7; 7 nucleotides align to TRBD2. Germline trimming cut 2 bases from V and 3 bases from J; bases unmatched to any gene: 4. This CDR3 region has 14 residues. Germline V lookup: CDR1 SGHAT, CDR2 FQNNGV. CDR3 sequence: CASSLYGGSYEQYF. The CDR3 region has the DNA TGTGCCAGCAGCTTATACGGCGGGAGCTACGAGCAGTACTTC.

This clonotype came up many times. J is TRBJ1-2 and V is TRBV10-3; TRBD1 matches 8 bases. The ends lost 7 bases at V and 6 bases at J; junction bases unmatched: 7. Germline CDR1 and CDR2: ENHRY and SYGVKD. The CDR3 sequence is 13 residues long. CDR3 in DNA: TGTGCCATCACCGGGGGACAGGACGATGGCTACACCTTC. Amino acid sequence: CAITGGQDDGYTF.

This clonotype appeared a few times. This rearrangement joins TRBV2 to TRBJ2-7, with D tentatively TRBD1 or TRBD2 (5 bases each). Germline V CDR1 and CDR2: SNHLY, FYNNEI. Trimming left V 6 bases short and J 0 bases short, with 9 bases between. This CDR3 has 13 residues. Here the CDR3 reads CASRRDGSYEQYF. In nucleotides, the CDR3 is TGTGCCAGCAGGAGGGACGGCTCCTACGAGCAGTACTTC.

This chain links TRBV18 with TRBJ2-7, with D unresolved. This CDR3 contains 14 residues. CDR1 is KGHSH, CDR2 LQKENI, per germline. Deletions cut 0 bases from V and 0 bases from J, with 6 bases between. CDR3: CASSPPSNSYEQYF. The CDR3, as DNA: TGTGCCAGCTCACCACCGTCTAACTCCTACGAGCAGTACTTC.

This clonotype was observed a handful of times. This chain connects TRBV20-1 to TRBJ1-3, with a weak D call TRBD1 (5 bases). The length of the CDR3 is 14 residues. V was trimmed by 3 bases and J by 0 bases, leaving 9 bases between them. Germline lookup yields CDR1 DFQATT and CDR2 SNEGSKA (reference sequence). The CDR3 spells CSASRDSSGNTIYF. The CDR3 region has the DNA TGCAGTGCTAGCAGGGATAGCTCTGGAAACACCATATATTTT.

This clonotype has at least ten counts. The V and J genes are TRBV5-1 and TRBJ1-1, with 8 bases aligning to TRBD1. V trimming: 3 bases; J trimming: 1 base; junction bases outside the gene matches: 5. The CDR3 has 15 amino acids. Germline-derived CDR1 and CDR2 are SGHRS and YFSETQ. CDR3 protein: CASSWTGKENTEAFF. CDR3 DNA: TGCGCCAGCAGCTGGACAGGGAAGGAGAACACTGAAGCTTTCTTT.

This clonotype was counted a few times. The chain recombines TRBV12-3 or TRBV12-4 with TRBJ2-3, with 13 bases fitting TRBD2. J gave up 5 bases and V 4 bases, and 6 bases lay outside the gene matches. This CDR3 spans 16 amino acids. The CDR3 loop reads CASSYTSGRGGDTQYF. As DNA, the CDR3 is TGTGCCAGCAGTTATACTAGCGGGAGGGGAGGAGATACGCAGTATTTT.

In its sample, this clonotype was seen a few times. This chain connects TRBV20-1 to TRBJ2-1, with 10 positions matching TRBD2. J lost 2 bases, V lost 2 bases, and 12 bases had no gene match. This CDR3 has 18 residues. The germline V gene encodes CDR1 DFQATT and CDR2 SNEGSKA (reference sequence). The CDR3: CSARKGAGGPSPYNEQFF. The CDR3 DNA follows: TGCAGTGCTAGAAAAGGAGCGGGAGGGCCGAGTCCCTACAATGAGCAGTTCTTC.

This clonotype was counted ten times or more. CDR3 in amino acids: CASSQDTSGRNKETQYF. Here the CDR3 DNA reads TGTGCCAGCAGCCAAGATACTAGCGGGAGGAATAAAGAGACCCAGTACTTC. This chain uses TRBV4-2 with TRBJ2-5; 12 bases fit TRBD2. Germline-derived CDR1 and CDR2 are LGHNA and YNFKEQ. J lost 3 bases, V lost 0 bases, and 5 bases had no gene match. The CDR3 runs 17 residues.